This is a list of T cell receptor beta chains from one sample in a study of blood T cell repertoires in COVID-19. Only in-frame clones appear in the TCRdb table, and some are missing; sequencing was by immunoSEQ multiplex PCR. The data show about 280,000 clones, 75% to 90% seen once. The sequenced sample consisted of PBMCs or T cells enriched from blood (not recorded which). All receptors derive from a woman between 50 and 59 years old who had recovered from COVID-19. CDR3s include the opening cysteine and the closing phenylalanine or tryptophan. D genes are given only for firm matches. A row's size may be missing; if present it is once, few, many or a size class.

v_call: TRBV5-4; d_call: TRBD2; j_call: TRBJ2-3; clone_size: NA; cdr3_nt: TGTGCCAGCAGCGGGGGACTACACGACACAGATACGCAGTATTTT; cdr3_aa: CASSGGLHDTDTQYF
v_call: TRBV7-9; d_call: NA; j_call: TRBJ1-1; clone_size: NA; cdr3_nt: TGTGCCAGCAGCCCGGGGGGTGCTGAAGCTTTCTTT; cdr3_aa: CASSPGGAEAFF
v_call: TRBV19; d_call: NA; j_call: TRBJ1-2; clone_size: once; cdr3_nt: TGTGCCAGTACTCGAAGGGGCGCGGTCTATGGCTACACCTTC; cdr3_aa: CASTRRGAVYGYTF
v_call: TRBV11-2; d_call: NA; j_call: TRBJ2-1; clone_size: NA; cdr3_nt: TGTGCCAGCAGCTTAGGCTACGATGAGCAGTTCTTC; cdr3_aa: CASSLGYDEQFF
v_call: TRBV5-1; d_call: NA; j_call: TRBJ1-1; clone_size: NA; cdr3_nt: TGCGCCAGCAGCTTGGCGGGGGGCTACGGATTGTACACTGAAGCTTTCTTT; cdr3_aa: CASSLAGGYGLYTEAFF
v_call: TRBV6-5; d_call: TRBD1; j_call: TRBJ2-7; clone_size: NA; cdr3_nt: TGTGCCAGCAGCCCGGACAGGGGGGCATACGAGCAGTACTTC; cdr3_aa: CASSPDRGAYEQYF
v_call: TRBV6-6; d_call: NA; j_call: TRBJ2-6; clone_size: NA; cdr3_nt: TGTGCCAGCAGCCGACTAGAGACAGTCTTCGCCGCTGGGGCCAACGTCCTGACTTTC; cdr3_aa: CASSRLETVFAAGANVLTF
v_call: TRBV6-4; d_call: NA; j_call: TRBJ1-6; clone_size: NA; cdr3_nt: TGTGCCAGCAGTGAGCGAGGGGGGGGAAGTAATTCACCCCTCCACTTT; cdr3_aa: CASSERGGGSNSPLHF
v_call: TRBV6-5; d_call: TRBD1; j_call: TRBJ1-2; clone_size: NA; cdr3_nt: TGTGCCAGCACCTTAGGACAGGGGGCCTCTGGCTACACCTTC; cdr3_aa: CASTLGQGASGYTF
v_call: TRBV11-3; d_call: NA; j_call: TRBJ2-5; clone_size: NA; cdr3_nt: TGTGCCAGCAGCCTCGCTGAGGAAGAGACCCAGTACTTC; cdr3_aa: CASSLAEEETQYF
v_call: TRBV7-9; d_call: TRBD1; j_call: TRBJ1-6; clone_size: NA; cdr3_nt: TGTGCCAGCAGCCCCTCAGGGACAGGGGGAAATTCACCCCTCCACTTT; cdr3_aa: CASSPSGTGGNSPLHF
v_call: TRBV5-1; d_call: TRBD1; j_call: TRBJ1-4; clone_size: NA; cdr3_nt: TGCGCCAGCCGACAGGGAGCTATAGATGAAAAACTGTTTTTT; cdr3_aa: CASRQGAIDEKLFF
v_call: TRBV7-2; d_call: TRBD1; j_call: TRBJ2-5; clone_size: few; cdr3_nt: TGTGCCAGCAGCTTAGATACAGGGGCTGGTACCCAGTACTTC; cdr3_aa: CASSLDTGAGTQYF
v_call: TRBV28; d_call: NA; j_call: TRBJ1-2; clone_size: NA; cdr3_nt: TGTGCCAGCAACCCTCGCCCCAGACAGAGAATTAACTATGGCTACACCTTC; cdr3_aa: CASNPRPRQRINYGYTF
v_call: TRBV1; d_call: NA; j_call: TRBJ1-5; clone_size: NA; cdr3_nt: TGCACCAGCAGCCAAGATCACCGGGACACGGGTGGGGATCAGCCCCAGCATTTT; cdr3_aa: CTSSQDHRDTGGDQPQHF
v_call: TRBV5-8; d_call: TRBD1; j_call: TRBJ1-2; clone_size: NA; cdr3_nt: TGTGCCAGCAGCATTATGACAGGGGGAAGAGATGGCTACACCTTC; cdr3_aa: CASSIMTGGRDGYTF
v_call: TRBV21-1; d_call: NA; j_call: TRBJ2-2; clone_size: NA; cdr3_nt: TGTGCCAGCAGCAAAGGTAAGCGGGGAAACACCGGGGAGCTGTTTTTT; cdr3_aa: CASSKGKRGNTGELFF
v_call: TRBV7-8; d_call: TRBD2; j_call: TRBJ2-7; clone_size: NA; cdr3_nt: TGTGCCAGCAGCTCCACCCGGGGAGGGGAGCAGTACTTC; cdr3_aa: CASSSTRGGEQYF
v_call: TRBV30; d_call: NA; j_call: TRBJ2-5; clone_size: once; cdr3_nt: TGTGCCTGGAGTGTTATAACAGGACCAGGAGAGACCCAGTACTTC; cdr3_aa: CAWSVITGPGETQYF
v_call: TRBV5-1; d_call: TRBD1; j_call: TRBJ1-4; clone_size: NA; cdr3_nt: TGCGCCAGCAGCCCGACAGGGCGAGCTAATGAAAAACTGTTTTTT; cdr3_aa: CASSPTGRANEKLFF
v_call: TRBV4-3; d_call: TRBD1; j_call: TRBJ2-5; clone_size: NA; cdr3_nt: TGCGCCAGCAGCCAAGTAGCCCTATCTACAGGGGGCGTCGGGACCCAGTACTTC; cdr3_aa: CASSQVALSTGGVGTQYF
v_call: TRBV7-2; d_call: TRBD1; j_call: TRBJ1-5; clone_size: NA; cdr3_nt: TGTGCCAGCAGCCTAGGGACAGGACTAATCAATCAGCCCCAGCATTTT; cdr3_aa: CASSLGTGLINQPQHF
v_call: TRBV25-1; d_call: NA; j_call: TRBJ2-7; clone_size: once; cdr3_nt: TGTGCCAGCAGTGAAATGTCGGAGGACGAGCAGTACTTC; cdr3_aa: CASSEMSEDEQYF
v_call: TRBV5-1; d_call: NA; j_call: TRBJ1-4; clone_size: NA; cdr3_nt: TGCGCCAGCAGCTGGGGGGGATCAACTAATGAAAAACTGTTTTTT; cdr3_aa: CASSWGGSTNEKLFF
v_call: TRBV7-8; d_call: TRBD1; j_call: TRBJ1-5; clone_size: NA; cdr3_nt: TGTGCCAGCAGCTTAGTTAGGGACAGCGGAAATCAGCCCCAGCATTTT; cdr3_aa: CASSLVRDSGNQPQHF
v_call: TRBV28; d_call: TRBD1; j_call: TRBJ1-4; clone_size: NA; cdr3_nt: TGTGCCAGCACCCTTCCGGAGGGGGCCGAAAAACTGTTTTTT; cdr3_aa: CASTLPEGAEKLFF
v_call: TRBV11-2; d_call: NA; j_call: TRBJ1-2; clone_size: few; cdr3_nt: TGTGCCAGCAGCTTATCCGGTGGTGGCTACACCTTC; cdr3_aa: CASSLSGGGYTF
v_call: TRBV30; d_call: NA; j_call: TRBJ1-5; clone_size: NA; cdr3_nt: TGTGCCTGGAGTGTGCAGGGCACTCAGCCCCAGCATTTT; cdr3_aa: CAWSVQGTQPQHF
v_call: TRBV19; d_call: NA; j_call: TRBJ1-5; clone_size: NA; cdr3_nt: TGTGCCAGTAGTCCGGACAGATATAGCAATCAGCCCCAGCATTTT; cdr3_aa: CASSPDRYSNQPQHF
v_call: TRBV9; d_call: TRBD2; j_call: TRBJ2-3; clone_size: NA; cdr3_nt: TGTGCCAGCAGCGTAGCGGGAGGCCCTGATACGCAGTATTTT; cdr3_aa: CASSVAGGPDTQYF
v_call: TRBV5-8; d_call: NA; j_call: TRBJ1-2; clone_size: NA; cdr3_nt: TGTGCCAGCAGAGCACAGATAAACTATGGCTACACCTTC; cdr3_aa: CASRAQINYGYTF